The 13 T cell receptor beta chains reported below all come from one sample, sequenced in a study of vaccination effects on CD4 cells after COVID-19. Here immunoSEQ multiplex PCR was the method, and the copy in TCRdb shows in-frame clones only, minus some. The profile shows more than 35,000 clones, roughly 62% of them singletons. Their cognate antigens are unknown. Antigen-specific CD4+ T cells expanded by the ViraFEST assay with viral peptide pools were then sequenced. The culture ran for roughly ten days before CD4+ T cells were isolated. People in the vaccine group had not been infected with SARS-CoV-2 before, and their nucleocapsid antibodies were negative. The material sequenced was CD4+ T cells from PBMCs cultured with HCoV-OC43 spike peptides, taken before COVID-19 vaccination. Subset noted: HCoV-OC43 spike overlapping peptide pool stimulation. These receptors came from a human donor who received a COVID-19 vaccine.

The chain links TRBV12-3 or TRBV12-4 to TRBJ1-2; tentative D call: TRBD1 (5 bases). CDR3 length equals 12 residues. The V end lost 0 bases, the J end lost 8 bases, and 7 bases lay between the germline ends. The CDR3 protein is CASSLAGAGYTF. The CDR3 DNA reads TGTGCCAGCAGTTTAGCCGGGGCGGGCTACACCTTC.

The chain carries TRBV6-1 and TRBJ1-3, with 7 nucleotides matching TRBD1. CDR1 MNHNS and CDR2 SASEGT come from the germline V gene. There are 17 residues in the CDR3. J gave up 1 base and V 4 bases, and 10 bases lay outside the gene matches. This CDR3 is CASSGGRQGSSGNTIYF. The CDR3 bases are TGTGCCAGCAGTGGTGGGAGACAGGGCTCTTCTGGAAACACCATATATTTT.

V usage is TRBV20-1 and J usage is TRBJ2-5; D is unresolved. This CDR3 has 16 residues. V was trimmed by 3 bases and J by 5 bases, leaving 22 bases between them. Germline assignment: CDR1 DFQATT and CDR2 SNEGSKA (reference sequence). The CDR3 nucleotides are TGCAGTGCTAGTCGTTGGGGTGGGCCCCACGCGGAGACCCAGTACTTC. The encoded protein is CSASRWGGPHAETQYF.

The chain combines TRBV27 with TRBJ1-2; 10 positions agree with TRBD1. V dropped 4 bases and J dropped 4; count of bases not matched to a gene: 6. This CDR3 has 15 amino acids. Per the germline V gene, CDR1 is MNHEY and CDR2 is SMNVEV (reference sequence). This CDR3 is CASSSPGTGAYGYTF. Here the CDR3 DNA reads TGTGCCAGCAGTTCTCCCGGGACAGGGGCCTATGGCTACACCTTC.

This sequence joins TRBV2 and TRBJ2-6; D is possibly TRBD2 (5 bases). The CDR3 runs to 13 residues. Trimming took off 8 bases at V and 1 base at J, with 6 bases between the two ends. Germline V gene sequence: CDR1 SNHLY, CDR2 FYNNEI. The CDR3 DNA follows: TGTGCCAGCGCGGGTTCTGGGGCCAACGTCCTGACTTTC. Residues: CASAGSGANVLTF.

V is TRBV7-9 and J is TRBJ2-7; no clear D gene. Per germline, CDR1 SEHNR and CDR2 FQNEAQ (reference sequence). The CDR3 sequence is 14 residues long. The germline V and J ends were trimmed by 2 bases and 0 bases, with 8 bases remaining between them. The CDR3 sequence: CASSLLQSSYEQYF. The CDR3 nucleotides are TGTGCCAGCAGCTTATTACAGAGCTCCTACGAGCAGTACTTC.

This clone is large within its sample. The chain recombines TRBV30 with TRBJ1-2; tentative D call: TRBD1 (6 bases). Looked up from germline, CDR1 is GTSNPN and CDR2 is SVGIG (reference sequence). The CDR3 is 14 amino acids. The CDR3 loop reads CVCGGTGTNYGYTF. DNA for the CDR3: TGTGTCTGCGGGGGAACCGGGACAAACTATGGCTACACCTTC.

This rearrangement joins TRBV2 to TRBJ1-3; D is uncertain. CDR3 length equals 14 residues. The V and J ends lost 7 bases and 2 bases respectively, with 12 bases between them. Germline assignment: CDR1 SNHLY and CDR2 FYNNEI. CDR3 residues: CASKFEGAGNTIYF. In nucleotides, the CDR3 is TGTGCCAGCAAATTCGAAGGCGCTGGAAACACCATATATTTT.

This clone was counted once. In nucleotides, the CDR3 is TGTGCCAGCAGCGTAGGGCTGGGGGGGCCTGTGACCGGGGAGCTGTTTTTT. Encoded protein: CASSVGLGGPVTGELFF. This chain uses TRBV9 with TRBJ2-2; D might be TRBD2 (7 bases). This CDR3 is 17 amino acids long. V was cut by 0 bases and J by 5 bases, with 17 bases left in between. The germline V gene encodes CDR1 SGDLS and CDR2 YYNGEE.

The V and J genes are TRBV6-5 and TRBJ1-2; D unclear. The germline V gene has CDR1 MNHEY and CDR2 SVGAGI. The V end was cut by 2 bases, the J end by 5 bases, with 6 bases between. CDR3 length: 12 amino acids. The DNA for the CDR3 is TGTGCCAGCAGTTACAGCGGTTATGGCTACACCTTC. Translation gives CASSYSGYGYTF.

This chain uses TRBV3-1 (or the pseudogene TRBV3-2) with TRBJ2-5; D not certain. The CDR3 covers 14 residues. Germline V gene data show CDR1 as LGHDT and CDR2 as YNNKEL (reference sequence). V was pared by 0 bases and J by 4 bases, with 9 bases between. The CDR3 here is CASSQDGPRETQYF. In nucleotides, the CDR3 is TGTGCCAGCAGCCAAGATGGTCCCAGAGAGACCCAGTACTTC.

As for this clone: At one of its ends the junction is not consistent with the germline gene, which may arise from a read error. This chain connects TRBV19 to TRBJ1-5; 10 bases agree with TRBD1. The CDR3 has 18 residues. Germline lookup yields CDR1 LNHDA and CDR2 SQIVND (reference sequence). CDR3 sequence reads: CASRIGQGVTGLSQPQHF. CDR3 nucleotide sequence: TGTGCCAGTAGGATAGGACAGGGGGTAACGGGGTTAAGTCAGCCCCAGCATTTT.

This chain links TRBV29-1 with TRBJ2-1; D ambiguous. CDR1 and CDR2 (germline): SQVTM, ANQGSEA. The germline V and J ends were trimmed by 8 bases and 8 bases, with 13 bases remaining between them. This CDR3 contains 11 residues. The DNA for the CDR3 is TGCAGCTTGGGCAGTGCTGATGAGCAGTTCTTC. Translated, it gives CSLGSADEQFF.